This TCR beta chain was captured in a study of OX40 agonist ivuxolimab in advanced cancers. On the study more broadly: Partial responses occurred in three patients (one hepatocellular carcinoma, two cutaneous melanoma).

CDR1 and CDR2 from the germline V gene are SGHVS and FNYEAQ. This CDR3 has 18 residues. V lost 2 bases and J lost 4, with 20 bases in between. TCRdb's copy holds only in-frame clones and misses some; the assay was immunoSEQ multiplex PCR. The sample carries 70,000 to 95,000 clones, 90% to 95% recorded once. The sample here was CD4+ or CD8+ T cells sorted from blood, taken in a trial of the OX40 agonist ivuxolimab. This receptor was obtained from an adult with an advanced solid tumor such as melanoma, head and neck, liver or kidney cancer. This sequence joins TRBV7-6 and TRBJ1-4, with unresolved D. CDR3: CASSLSVKRVGLNEKLFF. The CDR3 bases are TGTGCCAGCAGCTTATCTGTGAAGCGGGTGGGCCTTAATGAAAAACTGTTTTTT. Full variable domain (remainder filled in from reference TRBV7-6 and TRBJ1-4): GAGVSQSPRYKVTKRGQDVALRCDPISGHVSLYWYRQALGQGPEFLTYFNYEAQQDKSGLPNDRFSAERPEGSISTLTIQRTEQRDSAMYRCASSLSVKRVGLNEKLFFGSGTQLSVL.